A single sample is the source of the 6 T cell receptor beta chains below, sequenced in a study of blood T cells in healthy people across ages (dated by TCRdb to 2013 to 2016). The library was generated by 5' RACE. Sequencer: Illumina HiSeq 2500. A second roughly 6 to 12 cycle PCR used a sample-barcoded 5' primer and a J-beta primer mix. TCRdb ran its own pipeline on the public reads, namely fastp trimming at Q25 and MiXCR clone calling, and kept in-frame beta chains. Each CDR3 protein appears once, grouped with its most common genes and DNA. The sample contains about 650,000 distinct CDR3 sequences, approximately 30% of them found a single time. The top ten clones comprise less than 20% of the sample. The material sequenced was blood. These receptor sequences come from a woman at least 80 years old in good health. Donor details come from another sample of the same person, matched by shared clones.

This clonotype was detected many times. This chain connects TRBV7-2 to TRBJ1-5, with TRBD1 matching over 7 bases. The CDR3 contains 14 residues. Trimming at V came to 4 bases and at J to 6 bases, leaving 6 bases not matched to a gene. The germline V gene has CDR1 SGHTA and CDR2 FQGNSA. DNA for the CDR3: TGTGCCAGCAGCTCTCACAGGGGTAGTCAGCCCCAGCATTTT. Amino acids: CASSSHRGSQPQHF.

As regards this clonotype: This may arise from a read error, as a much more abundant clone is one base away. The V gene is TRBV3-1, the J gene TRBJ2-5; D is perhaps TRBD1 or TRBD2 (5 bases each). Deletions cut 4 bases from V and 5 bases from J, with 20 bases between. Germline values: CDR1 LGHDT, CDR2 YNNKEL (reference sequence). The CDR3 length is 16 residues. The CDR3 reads CASSPPGPEDLETQYF. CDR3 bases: TGTGCCAGCAGCCCCCCGGGGCCCGAGGACTTGGAGACCCAGTACTTC.

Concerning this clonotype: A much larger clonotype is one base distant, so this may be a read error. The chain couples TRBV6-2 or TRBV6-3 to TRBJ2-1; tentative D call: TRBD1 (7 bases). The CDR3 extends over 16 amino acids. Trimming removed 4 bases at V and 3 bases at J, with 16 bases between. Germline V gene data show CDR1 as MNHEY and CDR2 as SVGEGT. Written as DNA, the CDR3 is TGTGCCAGCAGTTCCGCGACAGGGAGGTTCTACAATGAGCAGTTCTTC. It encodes CASSSATGRFYNEQFF.

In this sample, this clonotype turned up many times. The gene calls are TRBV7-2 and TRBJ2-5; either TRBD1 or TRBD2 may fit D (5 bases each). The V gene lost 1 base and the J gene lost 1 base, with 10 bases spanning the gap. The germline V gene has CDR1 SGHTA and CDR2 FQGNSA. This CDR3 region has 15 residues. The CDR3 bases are TGTGCCAGCAGCTTAGATTCGGGGCTCCAAGAGACCCAGTACTTC. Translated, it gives CASSLDSGLQETQYF.

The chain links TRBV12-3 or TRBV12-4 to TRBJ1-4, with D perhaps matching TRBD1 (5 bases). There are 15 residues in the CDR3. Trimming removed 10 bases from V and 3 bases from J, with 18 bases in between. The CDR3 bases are TGTGCCACCCAGAACGGGGGGTTATCTAATGAAAAACTGTTTTTT. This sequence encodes CATQNGGLSNEKLFF.

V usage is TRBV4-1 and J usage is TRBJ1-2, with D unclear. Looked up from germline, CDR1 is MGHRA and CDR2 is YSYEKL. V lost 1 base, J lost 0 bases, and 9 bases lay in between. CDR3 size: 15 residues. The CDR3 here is CASSQADGANYGYTF. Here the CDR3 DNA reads TGCGCCAGCAGCCAAGCGGATGGCGCTAACTATGGCTACACCTTC.